Detailed here is one T cell receptor (beta chain). The CDR3 contains 17 residues. CDR1 and CDR2 (germline): LNHDA, SQIVND (reference sequence). With 3 bases clipped from V and 4 bases from J, the junction kept 12 bases outside the gene matches. Unique molecular identifiers were incorporated during preparation of the TCRbeta library. TCRdb reprocessed the PCR reads with MiXCR, giving one entry per CDR3 protein. This sample has over 150,000 distinct CDR3 sequences, with 11% found just once. This sample is drawn from a study of T-cell reconstitution after alpha-beta-depleted transplantation in children. The material was PBMCs, obtained before TCRalphabeta/CD19-depleted stem cell transplant. The source is a boy aged 2 to 9 with acute myeloid leukemia, due to receive a stem cell transplant. The rearrangement links TRBV19 to TRBJ1-5; 7 bases map to TRBD1. The DNA for the CDR3 is TGTGCCAGTAGTATCACCACAGGGGATCTACGGAATCAGCCCCAGCATTTT. This translates into CASSITTGDLRNQPQHF.